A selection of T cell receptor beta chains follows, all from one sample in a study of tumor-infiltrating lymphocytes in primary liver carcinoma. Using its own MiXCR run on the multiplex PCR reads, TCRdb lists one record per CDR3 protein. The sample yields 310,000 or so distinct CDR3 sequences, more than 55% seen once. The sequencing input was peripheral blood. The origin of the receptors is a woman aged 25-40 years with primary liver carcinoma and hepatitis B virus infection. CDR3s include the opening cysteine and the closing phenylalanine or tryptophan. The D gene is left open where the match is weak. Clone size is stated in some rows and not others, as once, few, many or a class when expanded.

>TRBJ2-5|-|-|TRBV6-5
TGTGCCAGCAGTGATCAGGGGTCCCAAGAGACCCAGTACTTC
CASSDQGSQETQYF
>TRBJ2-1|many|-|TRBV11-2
TGTGCCAGCAGCTTAGTAGAGGGGGACTACAATGAGCAGTTCTTC
CASSLVEGDYNEQFF
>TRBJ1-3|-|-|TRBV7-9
TGTGCCAGCAGCTTAGGACCTGGGGACACCATATATTTT
CASSLGPGDTIYF
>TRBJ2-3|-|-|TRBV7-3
TGTGCCAGCAGCCCAAACACAGATACGCAGTATTTT
CASSPNTDTQYF
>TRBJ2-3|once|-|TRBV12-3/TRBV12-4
TGTGCCAACAGTTTTGGTATCGGTTCTAGCACAGATACGCAGTATTTT
CANSFGIGSSTDTQYF
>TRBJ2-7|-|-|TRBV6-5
TGTGCCAGCAGTACCCGACTGGGCACCTACGACCAGTACTTC
CASSTRLGTYDQYF
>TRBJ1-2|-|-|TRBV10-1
TGCGCCAGCAGCCTCGGACCTAACTATGGCTACACCTTC
CASSLGPNYGYTF
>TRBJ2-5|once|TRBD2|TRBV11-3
TGTGCCAGCAGGGCCCCGGGAGGTTGGATGACCCAGTACTTC
CASRAPGGWMTQYF
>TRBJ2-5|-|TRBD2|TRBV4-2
TGTGCCAGCGGCCAAGGAGGGAGGGACCAAGAGACTCAGTACTTC
CASGQGGRDQETQYF
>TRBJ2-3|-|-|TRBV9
TGTGCCAGCAGCGTAGGGGGCGCGAGCACAGATACGCAGTATTTT
CASSVGGASTDTQYF